This T cell receptor (beta chain) was captured in a study of blood T cell repertoires in COVID-19. Background on the study: The study drew acute and convalescent COVID-19 samples from the United States, Italy and Spain.

V lost 3 bases and J lost 4, with 16 bases in between. Germline assignment: CDR1 MDHEN and CDR2 SYDVKM. The CDR3 runs to 16 residues. TCRdb's table, derived via immunoSEQ multiplex PCR, lists solely in-frame clones and lacks some. The sample holds about 43,000 clones, 75% to 90% seen once. The chain links TRBV28 to TRBJ1-3, with no clear D. Sequences were obtained from peripheral blood. The receptor comes from a human donor in a cohort sampled during active COVID-19. CDR3 coding DNA: TGTGCCAGCAGTTTGAAGGCGCCGCGGGCGGGAAACACCATATATTTT. Translated: CASSLKAPRAGNTIYF.